One and the same sample provided the 16 T cell receptor beta chains below, sequenced in a study of human T cells and chemical hapten exposure. The time point here: pre-sensitization, week 0. Documented treatment: therapeutic diphenylcyclopropenone sensitization with weekly scalp DPC. MiXCR, applied by TCRdb to the RACE reads, yields one record per CDR3 protein. The profile shows fewer than 200,000 distinct CDR3 sequences, 25% to 35% of them singletons. The source material was whole blood, sampled in connection with sensitization to the hapten diphenylcyclopropenone (DPC). All receptors derive from a woman in her twenties or thirties with alopecia areata. Some clones in this sample may be carry-over from other donors' samples.

The chain is built from TRBV2 and TRBJ1-1; no clear D. This CDR3 contains 11 residues. Germline lookup yields CDR1 SNHLY and CDR2 FYNNEI. The ends were cut back, 6 bases at V and 7 bases at J, with 9 bases in the middle. DNA for the CDR3: TGTGCCAGCAGGGGTGTGATTGAAGCTTTCTTT. Its protein product is CASRGVIEAFF.

This clonotype was recorded a few times. The chain joins TRBV20-1 to TRBJ2-7; no firm D call. Trimming pared 8 bases from V and 1 base from J, leaving 15 bases between. Germline lookup yields CDR1 DFQATT and CDR2 SNEGSKA (reference sequence). The CDR3 sequence is 13 residues long. DNA of the CDR3: TGCAGTCTTAAGTCGGACCTTTCCTACGAGCAGTACTTC. Protein product: CSLKSDLSYEQYF.

The V gene is TRBV7-9, the J gene TRBJ2-1, with D uncertain. The CDR3 is 13 amino acids. CDR1 SEHNR and CDR2 FQNEAQ come from the germline V gene (reference sequence). V was clipped by 0 bases and J by 6 bases, with 6 bases between them. The CDR3: CASSLAGSNEQFF. DNA of the CDR3: TGTGCCAGCAGCTTAGCGGGATCCAATGAGCAGTTCTTC.

The chain recombines TRBV2 with TRBJ1-2; TRBD1 aligns across 8 bases. This CDR3 region has 14 residues. The V and J ends lost 4 bases and 6 bases, in that order; junction bases with no gene match: 7. CDR1 is SNHLY, CDR2 FYNNEI, per germline. This CDR3 reads CASSVQDRANGYTF. In nucleotides, the CDR3 is TGTGCCAGCAGTGTTCAGGACAGGGCGAATGGCTACACCTTC.

This chain uses TRBV20-1 with TRBJ1-6, with 9 bases fitting TRBD1. J was trimmed by 10 bases and V by 1 base; bases with no gene match: 5. Per germline, CDR1 DFQATT and CDR2 SNEGSKA (reference sequence). CDR3 length: 14 residues. CDR3 sequence: CSARGQGEGSPLHF. CDR3 DNA sequence: TGCAGTGCTAGAGGACAGGGGGAGGGATCACCCCTCCACTTT.

The chain employs TRBV29-1 and TRBJ2-5; D not certain. The CDR3 loop spans 12 amino acids. Trimming removed 2 bases from V and 5 bases from J, with 9 bases in between. Germline V lookup: CDR1 SQVTM, CDR2 ANQGSEA. The CDR3 is CSVESPSETQYF. The DNA of the CDR3 is TGCAGCGTTGAAAGCCCCTCGGAGACCCAGTACTTC. The full variable domain, with the rest looked up from reference TRBV29-1 and TRBJ2-5, is SAVISQKPSRDICQRGTSLTIQCQVDSQVTMMFWYRQQPGQSLTLIATANQGSEATYESGFVIDKFPISRPNLTFSTLTVSNMSPEDSSIYLCSVESPSETQYFGPGTRLLVL.

The J gene is TRBJ2-7, the V gene TRBV28, with a possible D match to TRBD2 (5 bases). Germline values: CDR1 MDHEN, CDR2 SYDVKM. This CDR3 is 13 amino acids long. The V end was cut by 5 bases, the J end by 0 bases, with 8 bases between. The CDR3: CASSTTTSYEQYF. DNA for the CDR3: TGTGCCAGCAGTACGACTACCTCCTACGAGCAGTACTTC.

As concerns this clonotype: A much larger clone sits a single nucleotide away, making a read error possible. V usage is TRBV6-1 and J usage is TRBJ1-2, with no clear D. Germline assignment: CDR1 MNHNS and CDR2 SASEGT. The CDR3 runs to 16 residues. With 4 bases removed from V and 4 bases from J, the gap between germline ends came to 19 bases. Here the CDR3 DNA reads TGTGCCAGCAGTGGAGCGGGGAGTGCAGGATTCTATGGCTACACCTTC. Translation gives CASSGAGSAGFYGYTF.

Here the CDR3 DNA reads TGTGCCACCAGCAGAGCTAATGAGCAGTTCTTC. This codes for CATSRANEQFF. The chain carries TRBV15 and TRBJ2-1; D is unresolved. Germline CDR1 is LNHNV and CDR2 is YYDKDF (reference sequence). CDR3 length: 11 residues. The V and J ends lost 1 base and 7 bases respectively, with 2 bases between them. Full variable domain (remainder filled in from reference TRBV15 and TRBJ2-1): DAMVIQNPRYQVTQFGKPVTLSCSQTLNHNVMYWYQQKSSQAPKLLFHYYDKDFNNEADTPDNFQSRRPNTSFCFLDIRSPGLGDTAMYLCATSRANEQFFGPGTRLTVL.

In its sample, this clonotype was seen a few times. The V gene is TRBV29-1, the J gene TRBJ2-5, with D perhaps TRBD2 (6 bases). CDR1 and CDR2 from the germline V gene are SQVTM and ANQGSEA. The CDR3 sequence is 15 residues long. Trimming cost V 4 bases and J 2 bases, with 17 bases left between them. CDR3 loop: CSVVGTPPHQETQYF. Written as DNA, the CDR3 is TGCAGCGTTGTGGGGACTCCGCCACATCAAGAGACCCAGTACTTC.

This clonotype was recorded a few times. V gene TRBV4-3 combines with J gene TRBJ1-5, with TRBD1 matching over 7 bases. This CDR3 has 17 amino acids. In germline, CDR1 is LGHNA, CDR2 YSLEER. V shed 3 bases and J 4 bases; nucleotides not matched to a gene: 12. CDR3 coding DNA: TGCGCCAGCAGCCATCACTGGACAGGAGGGGGGAATCAGCCCCAGCATTTT. It translates to CASSHHWTGGGNQPQHF.

To note about this clonotype: The conserved closing phenylalanine or tryptophan is absent in this CDR3, likely reflecting a read error. This sequence joins TRBV7-2 and TRBJ1-5; no firm D call. Between the trimmed V and J ends, which lost 5 bases and 0 bases, there was a span of 5 bases. The CDR3 has 13 residues. Germline lookup yields CDR1 SGHTA and CDR2 FQGNSA. The chain's CDR3 is CASSRSSNQPQHS. The CDR3 region has the DNA TGTGCCAGCAGCCGTTCTAGCAATCAGCCCCAGCATTCT.

This clonotype was detected a few times. The junction and the germline gene differ at one end; a read error may be behind it. V gene TRBV12-3 or TRBV12-4 combines with J gene TRBJ2-1; a possible D gene is TRBD2 (7 bases). The CDR3 loop spans 13 amino acids. The CDR3 protein is CASTLQSGGRSVF. DNA of the CDR3: TGTGCCAGCACCTTACAGTCGGGGGGCCGATCGGTCTTC.

J is TRBJ2-1 and V is TRBV4-2; possibly TRBD2 for D (6 bases). The CDR3 has 15 residues. Trimming stripped 1 base from V and 7 bases from J, with 14 bases between. CDR1 and CDR2 (germline): LGHNA, YNFKEQ. This CDR3 is CASSQVSGEGNEQFF. The CDR3 DNA reads as TGTGCCAGCAGCCAAGTCTCGGGAGAAGGTAATGAGCAGTTCTTC.

The chain couples TRBV7-2 to TRBJ2-1, with D uncertain. CDR1 and CDR2 from the germline V gene are SGHTA and FQGNSA. This CDR3 is built from 13 residues. Deletions cut 2 bases from V and 10 bases from J, with 12 bases between. DNA of the CDR3: TGTGCCAGCAGCTTATTACCCCTTGTCGAGCAGTTCTTC. It codes for CASSLLPLVEQFF.

This clonotype was seen more than once but under ten times. This chain links TRBV20-1 with TRBJ2-7; 7 bases agree with TRBD1. Germline values: CDR1 DFQATT, CDR2 SNEGSKA (reference sequence). V was pared by 4 bases and J by 3 bases, with 6 bases of the junction left unmatched. The CDR3 spans 13 residues. Here the CDR3 DNA reads TGCAGTGCTAAAGAGGGGGCTGGCTACGAGCAGTACTTC. Amino acid sequence: CSAKEGAGYEQYF.